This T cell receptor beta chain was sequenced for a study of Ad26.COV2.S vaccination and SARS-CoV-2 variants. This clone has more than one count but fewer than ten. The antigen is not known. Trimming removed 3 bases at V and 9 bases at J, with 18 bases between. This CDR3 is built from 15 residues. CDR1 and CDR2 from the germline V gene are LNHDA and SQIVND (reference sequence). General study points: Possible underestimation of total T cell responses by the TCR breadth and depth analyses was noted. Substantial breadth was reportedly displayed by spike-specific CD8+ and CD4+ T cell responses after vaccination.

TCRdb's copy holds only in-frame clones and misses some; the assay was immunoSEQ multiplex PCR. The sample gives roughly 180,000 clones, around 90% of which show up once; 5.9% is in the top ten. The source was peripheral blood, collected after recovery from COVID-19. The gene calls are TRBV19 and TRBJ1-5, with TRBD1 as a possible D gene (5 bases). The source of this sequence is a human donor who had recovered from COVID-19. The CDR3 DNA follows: TGTGCCAGTAGTATCGGGGCGCCTTTCCGCGCGCCCCAGCATTTT. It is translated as CASSIGAPFRAPQHF. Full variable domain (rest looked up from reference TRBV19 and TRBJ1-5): DGGITQSPKYLFRKEGQNVTLSCEQNLNHDAMYWYRQDPGQGLRLIYYSQIVNDFQKGDIAEGYSVSREKKESFPLTVTSAQKNPTAFYLCASSIGAPFRAPQHFGDGTRLSIL.